This is a list of T cell receptor beta chains from one sample in a study of beta chain features in type 1 diabetes. Profiling relied on immunoSEQ multiplex PCR, and the TCRdb table lists in-frame clones only, not all of them. In the table there are some 40,000 clones, approximately 49% of which are singletons. The specimen was central memory CD4+ T cells from blood. The receptors stem from a woman under 30 in good health. The CDR3 runs from the conserved cysteine through the conserved F or W. D genes are given only for firm matches. Some rows have no size entry. The others give once, few or many, or a class for an expanded clone.

v_call: TRBV2
d_call: TRBD1
j_call: TRBJ2-1
clone_size: .
cdr3_aa: CASSEFPGTGDLGGSSEQFF
cdr3_nt: TGTGCCAGCAGTGAATTCCCCGGGACAGGGGACCTCGGCGGGAGTTCTGAGCAGTTCTTC

v_call: TRBV6-1
d_call: TRBD1
j_call: TRBJ1-1
clone_size: .
cdr3_aa: CASSLNRGPTEAFF
cdr3_nt: TGTGCCAGCAGTCTCAACAGGGGGCCGACTGAAGCTTTCTTT

v_call: TRBV5-1
d_call: TRBD2
j_call: TRBJ2-3
clone_size: few
cdr3_aa: CASSPTSGVSTDTQYF
cdr3_nt: TGCGCCAGCAGCCCTACTAGCGGAGTAAGCACAGATACGCAGTATTTT

v_call: TRBV2
d_call: TRBD1
j_call: TRBJ1-6
clone_size: .
cdr3_aa: CASSGTETSPLHF
cdr3_nt: TGTGCCAGCTCCGGGACAGAGACTTCACCCCTCCACTTT

v_call: TRBV6-5
d_call: TRBD2
j_call: TRBJ2-3
clone_size: few
cdr3_aa: CASISGSRADTQYF
cdr3_nt: TGTGCCAGCATTAGCGGGAGTCGAGCTGATACGCAGTATTTT

v_call: TRBV7-2
d_call: TRBD1
j_call: TRBJ1-5
clone_size: .
cdr3_aa: CASSLGPTGVGQPQHF
cdr3_nt: TGTGCCAGCAGCTTAGGCCCGACAGGGGTGGGGCAGCCCCAGCATTTT

v_call: TRBV10-3
d_call: TRBD2
j_call: TRBJ2-5
clone_size: .
cdr3_aa: CATGLAGAGETQYF
cdr3_nt: TGTGCCACTGGTTTAGCGGGGGCCGGGGAGACCCAGTACTTC

v_call: TRBV18
d_call: .
j_call: TRBJ1-1
clone_size: few
cdr3_aa: CASSPSTETEAFF
cdr3_nt: TGTGCCAGCTCACCATCGACAGAGACTGAAGCTTTCTTT

v_call: TRBV7-9
d_call: TRBD1
j_call: TRBJ2-3
clone_size: .
cdr3_aa: CASTDTDRAVTQYF
cdr3_nt: TGTGCCAGCACCGATACGGACAGGGCCGTCACGCAGTATTTT

v_call: TRBV5-1
d_call: .
j_call: TRBJ1-1
clone_size: .
cdr3_aa: CASSLSGGNTEAFF
cdr3_nt: TGCGCCAGCAGCTTGAGTGGAGGGAACACTGAAGCTTTCTTT

v_call: TRBV7-3
d_call: .
j_call: TRBJ2-3
clone_size: .
cdr3_aa: CASSLTEGGEQGTSTDTQYF
cdr3_nt: TGTGCCAGCAGCTTAACCGAGGGAGGTGAGCAGGGAACTAGCACAGATACGCAGTATTTT

v_call: TRBV25-1
d_call: TRBD1
j_call: TRBJ1-1
clone_size: few
cdr3_aa: CASSEPGQANTEAFF
cdr3_nt: TGTGCCAGCAGTGAACCGGGACAGGCTAACACTGAAGCTTTCTTT

v_call: TRBV14
d_call: TRBD2
j_call: TRBJ2-5
clone_size: few
cdr3_aa: CASSHLRTSGGPFQETQYF
cdr3_nt: TGTGCCAGCAGCCACCTCAGGACTAGCGGGGGCCCTTTTCAAGAGACCCAGTACTTC

v_call: TRBV7-3
d_call: TRBD2
j_call: TRBJ2-7
clone_size: .
cdr3_aa: CASSRSPGGYEQYF
cdr3_nt: TGTGCCAGCAGCCGCTCCCCGGGGGGCTACGAGCAGTACTTC

v_call: TRBV2
d_call: TRBD2
j_call: TRBJ2-2
clone_size: .
cdr3_aa: CASKTSGGSGELFF
cdr3_nt: TGTGCCAGCAAGACTAGCGGGGGTTCCGGGGAGCTGTTTTTT

v_call: TRBV30
d_call: .
j_call: TRBJ2-1
clone_size: few
cdr3_aa: CAWSARSYNEQFF
cdr3_nt: TGTGCCTGGTCTGCTAGGTCCTACAATGAGCAGTTCTTC

v_call: TRBV6-1
d_call: .
j_call: TRBJ1-3
clone_size: few
cdr3_aa: CASSEAYSGNTIYF
cdr3_nt: TGTGCCAGCAGTGAAGCGTACTCTGGAAACACCATATATTTT

v_call: TRBV5-1
d_call: .
j_call: TRBJ2-3
clone_size: .
cdr3_aa: CASSALDSSDTQYF
cdr3_nt: TGCGCCAGCAGCGCCCTAGACTCCTCAGATACGCAGTATTTT

v_call: TRBV7-8
d_call: .
j_call: TRBJ1-5
clone_size: .
cdr3_aa: CASSLLHTQGLGNQPQHF
cdr3_nt: TGTGCCAGCAGCTTACTACACACTCAGGGGTTAGGGAATCAGCCCCAGCATTTT

v_call: TRBV6-5
d_call: TRBD1
j_call: TRBJ1-2
clone_size: .
cdr3_aa: CASSSYGQGARGYTF
cdr3_nt: TGTGCCAGCAGTTCCTACGGACAGGGGGCGAGGGGCTACACCTTC

v_call: TRBV5-3
d_call: .
j_call: TRBJ2-1
clone_size: .
cdr3_aa: CARSLGARGPYNEQFF
cdr3_nt: TGTGCCAGAAGCTTGGGGGCCAGGGGACCCTACAATGAGCAGTTCTTC

v_call: TRBV2
d_call: TRBD1
j_call: TRBJ1-5
clone_size: few
cdr3_aa: CASSAGGASNQPQHF
cdr3_nt: TGTGCCAGCAGTGCAGGGGGCGCGAGCAATCAGCCCCAGCATTTT

v_call: TRBV5-1
d_call: TRBD2
j_call: TRBJ2-5
clone_size: .
cdr3_aa: CASSGGVQETQYF
cdr3_nt: TGCGCCAGCAGCGGGGGGGTCCAAGAGACCCAGTACTTC

v_call: TRBV6-1
d_call: .
j_call: TRBJ2-3
clone_size: .
cdr3_aa: CASSGAGRLDTQYF
cdr3_nt: TGTGCCAGCAGTGGGGCAGGGCGGTTGGATACGCAGTATTTT

v_call: TRBV10-2
d_call: TRBD1
j_call: TRBJ1-1
clone_size: .
cdr3_aa: CASSRGTGATPTEAFF
cdr3_nt: TGCGCCAGCAGCCGGGGGACAGGGGCTACACCCACTGAAGCTTTCTTT

v_call: TRBV30
d_call: TRBD2
j_call: TRBJ2-7
clone_size: few
cdr3_aa: CACQGLAGPGEQYF
cdr3_nt: TGTGCCTGCCAGGGACTAGCGGGACCTGGTGAGCAGTACTTC

v_call: TRBV19
d_call: TRBD1
j_call: TRBJ1-1
clone_size: few
cdr3_aa: CASRSQGARTEAFF
cdr3_nt: TGTGCCAGTAGATCTCAGGGGGCGCGCACTGAAGCTTTCTTT

v_call: TRBV19
d_call: TRBD2
j_call: TRBJ2-1
clone_size: .
cdr3_aa: CASSTGLVIRNEQFF
cdr3_nt: TGTGCCAGTAGTACGGGACTAGTGATTAGGAATGAGCAGTTCTTC

v_call: TRBV2
d_call: .
j_call: TRBJ1-4
clone_size: .
cdr3_aa: CASSNSQNEKLFF
cdr3_nt: TGTGCCAGCAGTAACAGTCAAAATGAAAAACTGTTTTTT

v_call: TRBV4-2
d_call: .
j_call: TRBJ1-2
clone_size: few
cdr3_aa: CASSPTGLGESGYTF
cdr3_nt: TGTGCCAGCAGCCCCACCGGGTTAGGGGAAAGCGGCTACACCTTC

v_call: TRBV7-9
d_call: TRBD2
j_call: TRBJ2-1
clone_size: .
cdr3_aa: CASSSPFTSGRGKEQFF
cdr3_nt: TGTGCCAGCAGCTCCCCATTTACTAGCGGGAGAGGAAAGGAGCAGTTCTTC

v_call: TRBV5-1
d_call: .
j_call: TRBJ2-5
clone_size: .
cdr3_aa: CASSPQGIEETQYF
cdr3_nt: TGTGCCAGCAGCCCACAGGGTATTGAGGAGACCCAGTACTTC

v_call: TRBV6-1
d_call: .
j_call: TRBJ2-1
clone_size: few
cdr3_aa: CASRALYEQFF
cdr3_nt: TGTGCCAGCAGGGCTCTCTATGAGCAGTTCTTC

v_call: TRBV7-8
d_call: .
j_call: TRBJ2-7
clone_size: .
cdr3_aa: CASSAGRFTYEQYF
cdr3_nt: TGTGCCAGCAGCGCGGGCCGATTCACCTACGAGCAGTACTTC

v_call: TRBV6-5
d_call: TRBD1
j_call: TRBJ2-3
clone_size: .
cdr3_aa: CASRNRDRDTDTQYF
cdr3_nt: TGTGCCAGCAGGAACCGGGACAGGGACACAGATACGCAGTATTTT

v_call: TRBV5-1
d_call: .
j_call: TRBJ1-5
clone_size: .
cdr3_aa: CASSLSRGQPQHF
cdr3_nt: TGCGCCAGCAGCTTGAGCCGGGGACAGCCCCAGCATTTT

v_call: TRBV4-2
d_call: TRBD1
j_call: TRBJ1-5
clone_size: .
cdr3_aa: CASSQDGDRVGQPQHF
cdr3_nt: TGTGCCAGCAGCCAAGACGGAGACAGGGTAGGGCAGCCCCAGCATTTT

v_call: TRBV9
d_call: .
j_call: TRBJ1-1
clone_size: .
cdr3_aa: CASSDIGRLNTEAFF
cdr3_nt: TGTGCCAGCAGCGATATCGGCAGGTTGAACACTGAAGCTTTCTTT

v_call: TRBV11-2
d_call: .
j_call: TRBJ2-5
clone_size: few
cdr3_aa: CASSLDRGLQETQYF
cdr3_nt: TGTGCCAGCAGCTTAGATCGCGGGTTACAAGAGACCCAGTACTTC

v_call: TRBV6-1
d_call: .
j_call: TRBJ1-6
clone_size: .
cdr3_aa: CASSASGSGGRNSPLHF
cdr3_nt: TGTGCCAGCAGTGCTTCGGGGAGTGGGGGGAGGAATTCACCCCTCCACTTT

v_call: TRBV29-1
d_call: .
j_call: TRBJ2-7
clone_size: .
cdr3_aa: CSVERDGDSREQYF
cdr3_nt: TGCAGCGTTGAACGCGACGGGGATTCGAGAGAGCAGTACTTC

v_call: TRBV5-4
d_call: TRBD1
j_call: TRBJ2-1
clone_size: .
cdr3_aa: CASSSKGQGFYNEQFF
cdr3_nt: TGTGCCAGCAGCTCCAAGGGACAGGGATTTTACAATGAGCAGTTCTTC

v_call: TRBV29-1
d_call: .
j_call: TRBJ1-1
clone_size: few
cdr3_aa: CSVATGVSEAFF
cdr3_nt: TGCAGCGTCGCTACAGGTGTATCTGAAGCTTTCTTT

v_call: TRBV10-2
d_call: TRBD2
j_call: TRBJ2-3
clone_size: few
cdr3_aa: CAGGASGDTDTQYF
cdr3_nt: TGCGCCGGGGGGGCTAGCGGGGACACAGATACGCAGTATTTT

v_call: TRBV5-5
d_call: TRBD2
j_call: TRBJ2-5
clone_size: .
cdr3_aa: CASSLDGSGGETQYF
cdr3_nt: TGTGCCAGCAGCTTGGATGGCTCGGGAGGAGAGACCCAGTACTTC

v_call: TRBV5-1
d_call: .
j_call: TRBJ1-5
clone_size: .
cdr3_aa: CASQPGGSSNQPQHF
cdr3_nt: TGCGCCAGCCAACCGGGAGGGAGTAGCAATCAGCCCCAGCATTTT

v_call: TRBV30
d_call: .
j_call: TRBJ1-2
clone_size: .
cdr3_aa: CAWSESRGYGYTF
cdr3_nt: TGTGCCTGGAGTGAATCCAGAGGCTATGGCTACACCTTC

v_call: TRBV2
d_call: TRBD2
j_call: TRBJ2-1
clone_size: few
cdr3_aa: CASSVSGSYNEQFF
cdr3_nt: TGTGCCAGCAGTGTTAGCGGGTCCTACAATGAGCAGTTCTTC

v_call: TRBV5-1
d_call: .
j_call: TRBJ2-7
clone_size: .
cdr3_aa: CASSPPRLEQYF
cdr3_nt: TGCGCCAGCAGTCCCCCCAGGCTCGAGCAGTACTTC

v_call: TRBV7-3
d_call: .
j_call: TRBJ2-1
clone_size: .
cdr3_aa: CASSTIPAQGRNEQFF
cdr3_nt: TGTGCCAGCAGTACCATTCCGGCACAGGGTCGGAATGAGCAGTTCTTC

v_call: TRBV5-1
d_call: .
j_call: TRBJ2-5
clone_size: .
cdr3_aa: CASSFQDQETQYF
cdr3_nt: TGCGCCAGCAGCTTCCAGGACCAAGAGACCCAGTACTTC

v_call: TRBV30
d_call: TRBD1
j_call: TRBJ1-2
clone_size: few
cdr3_aa: CAWRQGALRGYTF
cdr3_nt: TGTGCCTGGAGACAGGGGGCGCTTCGTGGCTACACCTTC

v_call: TRBV5-5
d_call: TRBD2
j_call: TRBJ2-3
clone_size: .
cdr3_aa: CASSRTSASTDTQYF
cdr3_nt: TGTGCCAGCAGCCGGACTAGCGCTAGCACAGATACGCAGTATTTT

v_call: TRBV28
d_call: .
j_call: TRBJ1-5
clone_size: .
cdr3_aa: CASSFWAGLGNQPQHF
cdr3_nt: TGTGCCAGCAGTTTTTGGGCAGGGCTTGGCAATCAGCCCCAGCATTTT

v_call: TRBV6-1
d_call: .
j_call: TRBJ1-1
clone_size: .
cdr3_aa: CASSLTGNTEAFF
cdr3_nt: TGTGCCAGCAGTTTGACAGGAAACACTGAAGCTTTCTTT